Below, one T cell receptor beta chain is given with its context. Its cognate antigen is unknown. This sample was included in a study of T cell responses to AZD1222 COVID-19 vaccine. Broader study findings: Baseline seropositivity characterized only 5 to 7 AZD1222 recipients. Spike-specific TCR breadth and depth rose after two AZD1222 doses. The peak T cell response came first, and repertoires were sampled only after it.

Sequencing used immunoSEQ multiplex PCR; TCRdb keeps in-frame clones, though not all of them. Of 150,000 to 180,000 clones listed, 90% are singletons. Material: peripheral blood, obtained on day 0 of AZD1222 vaccination. This TCR was sampled from an adult in good health.

The CDR3 sequence is CASTPLDRRGEKLFF. CDR3 bases: TGTGCCAGCACCCCTTTGGACAGGAGGGGTGAAAAACTGTTTTTT. The chain is built from TRBV28 and TRBJ1-4; 7 positions agree with TRBD1. CDR3 length equals 15 residues. CDR1 and CDR2 from the germline V gene are MDHEN and SYDVKM. The junction had 12 bases not matched to a gene; V was cut back by 7 bases and J by 7 bases. Supplemented by reference TRBV28 and TRBJ1-4, the full variable domain reads DVKVTQSSRYLVKRTGEKVFLECVQDMDHENMFWYRQDPGLGLRLIYFSYDVKMKEKGDIPEGYSVSREKKERFSLILESASTNQTSMYLCASTPLDRRGEKLFFGSGTQLSVL.